This is a list of T cell receptor beta chains from one sample in a study of T cell responses to AZD1222 COVID-19 vaccine. Repertoires were generated with immunoSEQ multiplex PCR, while TCRdb's copy carries only in-frame clones and drops some. The repertoire consists of 75,000 to 100,000 clones, with roughly nine tenths occurring once and the leading ten covering roughly 1.5%. Sequences were derived from peripheral blood, sampled on day 0 of AZD1222 vaccination. The receptors shown here come from an adult in good health. Each CDR3 is given without its conserved first and last residue.

CDR3 protein,CDR3 length,J gene,V gene
ASSTGQQAEAF,11,TRBJ1-1,TRBV18
ASSLTGTSGGELF,13,TRBJ2-2,TRBV5-1
ASSVAGTSGYPQY,13,TRBJ2-5,TRBV9
ASSLFLRQGWGGTEAF,16,TRBJ1-1,TRBV5-6
ASSVAHNEQF,10,TRBJ2-1,TRBV9
ASSLGSGVYNEQF,13,TRBJ2-1,TRBV7-8
ASSLAGYGNTIY,12,TRBJ1-3,TRBV5-1
AWMRDRVGYT,10,TRBJ1-2,TRBV30
ASSWENTGELF,11,TRBJ2-2,TRBV5-5
ASRNHGDTQY,10,TRBJ2-3,TRBV3-1/TRBV3-2
ASSEARELF,9,TRBJ2-2,TRBV2
ASSLSGGSYNEQF,13,TRBJ2-1,TRBV5-4
ASSLAAGSSYEQY,13,TRBJ2-7,TRBV5-5
ASRFLGGTGNQPQH,14,TRBJ1-5,TRBV28
ASSIPGTGDHEQY,13,TRBJ2-7,TRBV19
ASQSGVEQY,9,TRBJ2-7,TRBV5-1
ASSPRPGQGGTEAF,14,TRBJ1-1,TRBV9
ASSLLNQPQH,10,TRBJ1-5,TRBV19
ASSRAAGGGSYEQY,14,TRBJ2-7,TRBV16
ASSLENELDYT,11,TRBJ1-2,TRBV7-9
ASSLGQIPRIDQPQH,15,TRBJ1-5,TRBV7-2
ASKRDSDEQY,10,TRBJ2-7,TRBV4-2
ASSIGIRNQPQH,12,TRBJ1-5,TRBV19
ASGSTGGGEKLF,12,TRBJ1-4,TRBV19
ASRTRAPADEKLF,13,TRBJ1-4,TRBV2
ASSPGGFWSVPQY,13,TRBJ2-3,TRBV3-1/TRBV3-2
AISSAGPGGYYGYT,14,TRBJ1-2,TRBV10-3
ASWALQYTDTQY,12,TRBJ2-3,TRBV6-6
ASSESQGTDTQY,12,TRBJ2-3,TRBV11-3
ASSQDLRGHTGELF,14,TRBJ2-2,TRBV4-2
ASSQGGHFDYT,11,TRBJ1-2,TRBV4-2
AISESTGSGNTIY,13,TRBJ1-3,TRBV10-3
ASSFPGRNQPQH,12,TRBJ1-5,TRBV7-8
ASSSPGQPRDQPQH,14,TRBJ1-5,TRBV28
ASALGRSTNEKLF,13,TRBJ1-4,TRBV9
ASMRQGGGFEQY,12,TRBJ2-7,TRBV19